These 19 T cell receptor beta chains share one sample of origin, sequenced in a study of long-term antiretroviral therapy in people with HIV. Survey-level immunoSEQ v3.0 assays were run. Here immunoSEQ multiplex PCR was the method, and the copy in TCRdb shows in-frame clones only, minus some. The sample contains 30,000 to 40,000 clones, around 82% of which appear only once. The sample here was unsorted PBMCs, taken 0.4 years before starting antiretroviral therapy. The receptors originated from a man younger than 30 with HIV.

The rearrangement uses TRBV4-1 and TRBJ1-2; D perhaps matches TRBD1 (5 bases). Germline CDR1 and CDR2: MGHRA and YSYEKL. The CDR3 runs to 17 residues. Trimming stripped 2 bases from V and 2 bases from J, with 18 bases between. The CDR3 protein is CASSQIPGRGSNYGYTF. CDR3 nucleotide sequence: TGCGCCAGCAGCCAAATACCTGGTCGGGGGTCGAACTATGGCTACACCTTC.

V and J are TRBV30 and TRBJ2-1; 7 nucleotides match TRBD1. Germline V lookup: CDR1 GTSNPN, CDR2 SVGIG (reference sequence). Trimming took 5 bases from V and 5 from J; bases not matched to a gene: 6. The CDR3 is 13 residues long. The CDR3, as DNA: TGTGCCTGGGCCCCGGGACAGAACAATGAGCAGTTCTTC. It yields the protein CAWAPGQNNEQFF.

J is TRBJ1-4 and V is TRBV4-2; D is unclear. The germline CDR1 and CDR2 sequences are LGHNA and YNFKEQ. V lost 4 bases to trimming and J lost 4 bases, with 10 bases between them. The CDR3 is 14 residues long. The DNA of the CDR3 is TGTGCCAGCAGCCGATCGGAGATTAATGAAAAACTGTTTTTT. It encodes CASSRSEINEKLFF.

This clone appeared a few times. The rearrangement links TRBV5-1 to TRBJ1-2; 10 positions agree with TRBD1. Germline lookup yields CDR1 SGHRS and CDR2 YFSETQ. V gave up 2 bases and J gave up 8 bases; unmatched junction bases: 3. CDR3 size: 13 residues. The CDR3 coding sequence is TGCGCCAGCAGCTTCGGGACAGGGGAGGGCTACACCTTC. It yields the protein CASSFGTGEGYTF.

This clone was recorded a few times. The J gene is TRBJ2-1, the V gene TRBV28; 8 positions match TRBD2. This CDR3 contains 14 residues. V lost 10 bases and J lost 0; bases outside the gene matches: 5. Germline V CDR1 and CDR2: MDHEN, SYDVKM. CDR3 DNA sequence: TGTGCCACTAGCGGGCCGAGCTCCTACAATGAGCAGTTCTTC. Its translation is CATSGPSSYNEQFF.

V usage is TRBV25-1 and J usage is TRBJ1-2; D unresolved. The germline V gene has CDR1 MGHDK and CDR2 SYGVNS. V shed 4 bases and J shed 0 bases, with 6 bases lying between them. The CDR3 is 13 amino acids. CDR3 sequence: CASSGLSNYGYTF. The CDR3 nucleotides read TGTGCCAGCAGTGGACTCTCTAACTATGGCTACACCTTC.

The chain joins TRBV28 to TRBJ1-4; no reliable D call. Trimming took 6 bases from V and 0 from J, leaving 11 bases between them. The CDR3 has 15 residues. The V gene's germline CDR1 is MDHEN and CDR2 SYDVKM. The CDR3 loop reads CASSRHSATNEKLFF. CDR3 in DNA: TGTGCCAGCAGCCGTCACTCTGCAACTAATGAAAAACTGTTTTTT.

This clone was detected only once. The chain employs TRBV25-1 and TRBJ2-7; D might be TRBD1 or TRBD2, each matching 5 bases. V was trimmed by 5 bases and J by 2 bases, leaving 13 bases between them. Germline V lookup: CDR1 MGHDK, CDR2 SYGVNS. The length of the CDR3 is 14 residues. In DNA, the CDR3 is TGTGCCAGCAGTACTCGGGACGGGACCTACGAGCAGTACTTC. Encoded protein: CASSTRDGTYEQYF.

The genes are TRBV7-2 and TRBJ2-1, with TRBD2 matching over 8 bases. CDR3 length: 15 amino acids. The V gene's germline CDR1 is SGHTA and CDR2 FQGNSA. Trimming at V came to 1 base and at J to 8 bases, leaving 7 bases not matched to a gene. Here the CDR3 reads CASSLGLASGDEQFF. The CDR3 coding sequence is TGTGCCAGCAGCTTAGGACTAGCGTCAGGTGATGAGCAGTTCTTC.

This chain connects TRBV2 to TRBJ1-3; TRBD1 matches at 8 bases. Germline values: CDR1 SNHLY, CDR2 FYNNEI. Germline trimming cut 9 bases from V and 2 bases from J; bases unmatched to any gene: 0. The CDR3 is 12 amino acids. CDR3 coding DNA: TGTGCCAGGACAGGGGCTGGAAACACCATATATTTT. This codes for CARTGAGNTIYF.

The CDR3 DNA reads TGCGCCAGCAGCTCAATGCGGGGGGCACTGGATACGCAGTATTTT. Protein: CASSSMRGALDTQYF. The chain combines TRBV5-1 with TRBJ2-3; 8 bases are a match to TRBD2. The CDR3 is made up of 15 amino acids. CDR1 is SGHRS and CDR2 is YFSETQ in the germline V gene. The J segment lost 6 bases and the V segment lost 3 bases, leaving 9 bases of the junction unmatched.

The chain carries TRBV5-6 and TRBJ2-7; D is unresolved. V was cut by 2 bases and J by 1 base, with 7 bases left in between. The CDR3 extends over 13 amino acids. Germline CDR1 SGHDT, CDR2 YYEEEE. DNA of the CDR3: TGTGCCAGCAGCTTATGGCAGTCCTACGAGCAGTACTTC. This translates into CASSLWQSYEQYF.

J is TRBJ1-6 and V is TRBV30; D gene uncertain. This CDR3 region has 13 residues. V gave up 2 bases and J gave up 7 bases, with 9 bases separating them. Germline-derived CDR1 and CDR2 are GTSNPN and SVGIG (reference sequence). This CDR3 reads CAWSRRENSPLHF. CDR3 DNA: TGTGCCTGGAGTAGAAGGGAAAATTCACCCCTCCACTTT.

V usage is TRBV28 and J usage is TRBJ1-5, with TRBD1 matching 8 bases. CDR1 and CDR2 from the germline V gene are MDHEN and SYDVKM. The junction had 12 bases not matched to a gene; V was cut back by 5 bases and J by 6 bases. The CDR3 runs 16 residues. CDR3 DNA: TGTGCCAGCAGTCCACCAGACAGGGGCCCTGGTCAGCCCCAGCATTTT. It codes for CASSPPDRGPGQPQHF.

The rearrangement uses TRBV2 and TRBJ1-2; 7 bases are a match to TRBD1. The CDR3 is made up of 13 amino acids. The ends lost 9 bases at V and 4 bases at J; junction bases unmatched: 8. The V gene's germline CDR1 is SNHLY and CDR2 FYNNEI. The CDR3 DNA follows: TGTGCCAGTCGGGACAGCCCCAGCTATGGCTACACCTTC. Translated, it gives CASRDSPSYGYTF.

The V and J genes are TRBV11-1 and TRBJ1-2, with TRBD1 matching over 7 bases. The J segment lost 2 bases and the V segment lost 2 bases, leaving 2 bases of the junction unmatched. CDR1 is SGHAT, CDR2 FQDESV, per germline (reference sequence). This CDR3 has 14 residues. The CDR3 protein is CASSLLGGNYGYTF. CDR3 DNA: TGTGCCAGCAGCTTATTAGGGGGCAACTATGGCTACACCTTC.

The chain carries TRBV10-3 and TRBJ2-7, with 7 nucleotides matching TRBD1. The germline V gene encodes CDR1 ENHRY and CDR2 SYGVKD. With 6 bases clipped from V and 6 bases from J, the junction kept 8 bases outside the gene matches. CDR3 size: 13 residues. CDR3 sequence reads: CAIRDDRAREQYF. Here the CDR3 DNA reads TGTGCCATCAGGGATGACAGGGCTCGCGAGCAGTACTTC.

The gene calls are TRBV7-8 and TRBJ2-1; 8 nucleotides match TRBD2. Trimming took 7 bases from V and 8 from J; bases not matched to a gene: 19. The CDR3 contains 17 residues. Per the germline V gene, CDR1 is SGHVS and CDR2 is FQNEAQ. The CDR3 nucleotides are TGTGCCAGCAAGAACGGGCCCCCAGCGGGAGCAATCGATGAGCAGTTCTTC. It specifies CASKNGPPAGAIDEQFF.

The CDR3 bases are TGTGCCAGCAGACCCGCACCCGACTACGAGCAGTACTTC. Its translation: CASRPAPDYEQYF. The J gene is TRBJ2-7, the V gene TRBV5-4; D ambiguous. Per the germline V gene, CDR1 is SGHNT and CDR2 is YYREEE (reference sequence). This CDR3 has 13 residues. Trimming removed 5 bases at V and 3 bases at J, with 12 bases between.